The T cell receptor beta chain under discussion was sequenced for a study of CD4 T cells in relation to SARS-CoV-2 and coronaviruses. Libraries were prepared by immunoSEQ multiplex PCR; TCRdb keeps only in-frame clonotypes and omits some of them. Of about 36,000 clones listed, approximately 80% are singletons. For approximately 10 days, 10^5 sorted CD4+ cells grew with T cell-depleted PBMCs and CEF. As concerns this clone: Its antigen is still unknown.

In germline, CDR1 is SGHKS, CDR2 YYEKEE (reference sequence). V lost 6 bases to trimming and J lost 1 base, with 13 bases between them. This CDR3 is 14 amino acids long. The clonotype comes from an adult with COVID-19. The specimen was memory CD4+ T cells from PBMCs, cultured in vitro. J is TRBJ1-1 and V is TRBV5-5; a weak D match, TRBD1 (5 bases). CDR3 region: CASILGTENTEAFF. CDR3 sequence (DNA): TGTGCCAGCATCCTCGGGACTGAGAACACTGAAGCTTTCTTT.